Below, 22 T cell receptor beta chains from the same sample are listed, as sequenced in a study of CD8+CD57+ T cells in acquired aplastic anemia. Genomic DNA, serving as template, underwent TCR beta VDJ and CDR3 profiling. TCRdb passed the reads through MiXCR, listing each CDR3 protein once. Counted here are about 270,000 distinct CDR3 sequences, around 82% occurring once; the ten biggest clones make up around 40%. For sequencing, patients were chosen who had shown expansion of CD8+CD57+ cells by flow cytometry. The sequencing input was sorted CD4+, CD8+, or CD8+CD57+ T cells (not recorded which) from PBMCs. All receptors come from a human donor with aplastic anemia.

The chain carries TRBV7-9 and TRBJ2-7; 7 nucleotides match TRBD2. Germline lookup yields CDR1 SEHNR and CDR2 FQNEAQ (reference sequence). The CDR3 is 16 amino acids. The CDR3 spells CASREAGSGRGYGQYV. For the CDR3, the DNA is TGTGCCAGCAGGGAAGCGGGGAGCGGGCGTGGGTACGGGCAGTACGTC.

Worth noting for this clonotype: The conserved closing phenylalanine or tryptophan is absent in this CDR3, likely reflecting a read error. The chain uses TRBV2 and TRBJ1-5; unclear D gene. The CDR3 extends over 14 amino acids. Germline values: CDR1 SNHLY, CDR2 FYNNEI. CDR3 DNA: TGTGCCAGCGGTGAGTCGTATAGAAATCCGCCCCAGCATGTT. It translates to CASGESYRNPPQHV.

The chain combines TRBV24-1 with TRBJ2-5, with 10 bases that match TRBD2. The J call is uncertain, as TRBJ2-3 better fits the DNA end. The CDR3 covers 14 residues. The germline gives CDR1 KGHDR, CDR2 SFDVKD. CDR3 amino acids: CATSLGLAEGKQYF. CDR3 bases: TGTGCCACCAGTCTTGGACTAGCGGAAGGGAAGCAGTATTTT.

This clonotype showed up many times. The chain has TRBV7-6 and TRBJ1-2; 10 bases are a match to TRBD1. J gave up 6 bases and V 0 bases, and 4 bases lay outside the gene matches. Germline V CDR1 and CDR2: SGHVS, FNYEAQ. The CDR3 is 15 amino acids. CDR3 DNA: TGTGCCAGCAGCTTAGCGACAGGGGGCAGGGATGGCTACACCTTC. Its protein is CASSLATGGRDGYTF.

Turning to this clonotype: Mismatch with germline at one junction end may stem from a read error. The genes are TRBV19 and TRBJ1-2; unclear D gene. The CDR3 is made up of 15 amino acids. Germline-derived CDR1 and CDR2 are LNHDA and SQIVND (reference sequence). The CDR3 spells CASSLGKGSNYGYIF. The CDR3, as DNA: TGTGCCAGCAGTTTAGGAAAGGGCTCCAACTATGGCTACATCTTC.

With regard to this clonotype: One end of the junction is discordant with germline, which a read error may explain. This sequence joins TRBV5-8 and TRBJ2-5, with D maybe TRBD2 (6 bases). This CDR3 region has 14 residues. Per germline, CDR1 SGHTS and CDR2 YDEGEE. The chain's CDR3 is CASSLTREQETQYF. For the CDR3, the DNA is TGCGCCAGCAGCCTAACCCGGGAGCAAGAGACCCAGTACTTC.

This rearrangement joins TRBV5-6 to TRBJ2-1; 8 bases match TRBD2. The V gene end was trimmed by 2 bases and the J gene end by 1 base; junction bases not matched to a gene: 2. Germline CDR1 SGHDT, CDR2 YYEEEE. The CDR3 contains 15 residues. In nucleotides, the CDR3 is TGTGCCAGCAGCTTCGGGAGGGGTTCCTACAATGAGCAGTTCTTC. Its translation: CASSFGRGSYNEQFF.

The V call is TRBV15, the J call TRBJ1-1, with D unclear. Deletions cut 3 bases from V and 5 bases from J, with 25 bases between. CDR3 length: 18 amino acids. Germline V lookup: CDR1 LNHNV, CDR2 YYDKDF (reference sequence). The CDR3 protein is CATSRPRGHTAPWTEAFF. As DNA, the CDR3 is TGTGCCACCAGCAGGCCTCGTGGGCACACAGCTCCGTGGACTGAAGCTTTCTTT.

On this clonotype itself: The junction shows a germline mismatch at one end, possibly a read error. This chain uses TRBV7-6 with TRBJ2-1; a possible D gene is TRBD2 (7 bases). Germline lookup yields CDR1 SGHVS and CDR2 FNYEAQ. This CDR3 has 16 amino acids. This CDR3 is CASSLSPRGGHVEQFF. The DNA of the CDR3 is TGTGCTAGCAGCTTATCCCCAAGGGGGGGGCACGTCGAGCAGTTCTTC.

As for this clonotype: A junction end diverges from the germline sequence, so it may reflect a read error. The J gene is TRBJ2-7, the V gene TRBV7-9; D might be TRBD1 or TRBD2, each matching 5 bases. CDR3 length: 14 amino acids. The germline V gene has CDR1 SEHNR and CDR2 FQNEAQ (reference sequence). The CDR3 nucleotides are TGTGCCAGCAGCCCGGACACGGGGACCTGCCAATCATCCTTC. Amino acids: CASSPDTGTCQSSF. Filled out from reference TRBV7-9 and TRBJ2-7, the complete variable domain reads DTGVSQNPRHKITKRGQNVTFRCDPISEHNRLYWYRQTLGQGPEFLTYFQNEAQLEKSRLLSDRFSAERPKGSFSTLEIQRTEQGDSAMYLCASSPDTGTCQSSFGPGTRLTVT.

The table lists this clonotype with a few counts. The genes are TRBV25-1 and TRBJ1-2; D might be TRBD1 (6 bases). The CDR3 length is 16 residues. Trimming removed 4 bases from V and 1 base from J, with 16 bases in between. Germline values: CDR1 MGHDK, CDR2 SYGVNS. The CDR3 spells CASSASGTFINYGYTF. The CDR3 DNA sequence: TGTGCCAGCAGTGCCTCCGGGACATTCATTAACTATGGCTACACCTTC.

Regarding this clonotype: Mismatch with germline at one junction end may stem from a read error. V gene TRBV7-9 combines with J gene TRBJ2-1, with a weak D call TRBD2 (5 bases). Looked up from germline, CDR1 is SEHNR and CDR2 is FQNEAQ (reference sequence). CDR3 length: 13 amino acids. CDR3 sequence: CASSFTPLGEQDF. For the CDR3, the DNA is TGTGCCAGCAGCTTTACTCCGCTCGGGGAGCAGGACTTC.

The CDR3 DNA is TGCGCCAGCAGTGAGGTACCTGGAGATACGCAGTATTTT. Translation: CASSEVPGDTQYF. The chain joins TRBV10-1 to TRBJ2-3, with unresolved D. The V end was cut by 2 bases, the J end by 5 bases, with 8 bases between. The germline CDR1 and CDR2 sequences are WNHNN and SYGVQD (reference sequence). CDR3 length: 13 residues.

Ten or more counts support this clonotype. The genes are TRBV15 and TRBJ2-3; D is perhaps TRBD2 (6 bases). The J call is uncertain, as TRBJ2-5 better fits the DNA end. The CDR3 runs to 14 residues. CDR1 is LNHNV, CDR2 YYDKDF, per germline (reference sequence). DNA for the CDR3: TGTGCCACCAGCAGAGGCAGCGGGCCAGATACCCAGTACTTC. Translation gives CATSRGSGPDTQYF.

This chain uses TRBV9 with TRBJ2-3; D is perhaps TRBD1 or TRBD2 (6 bases each). CDR3 length equals 13 residues. Trimming removed 7 bases from V and 8 bases from J, with 17 bases in between. Germline CDR1 SGDLS, CDR2 YYNGEE. CDR3 sequence reads: CASGEGGKVTQYF. CDR3 in DNA: TGTGCCAGCGGGGAAGGGGGGAAAGTTACGCAGTATTTT. Looking up the rest from reference TRBV9 and TRBJ2-3 gives the full variable domain: DSGVTQTPKHLITATGQRVTLRCSPRSGDLSVYWYQQSLDQGLQFLIQYYNGEERAKGNILERFSAQQFPDLHSELNLSSLELGDSALYFCASGEGGKVTQYFGPGTRLTVL.

Worth noting for this clonotype: The germline gene is not matched at one end of the junction; a read error may be the cause. The V and J genes are TRBV2 and TRBJ2-1; tentative D call: TRBD2 (5 bases). The CDR3 length is 14 residues. Germline V gives CDR1 SNHLY, CDR2 FYNNEI. CDR3 DNA sequence: TGTGCCAGCGGGTACGGGGATACTGACACGGAGCATTTTTTC. Residues: CASGYGDTDTEHFF.

This rearrangement joins TRBV7-2 to TRBJ2-7, with D perhaps TRBD2 (5 bases). The CDR3 is 18 amino acids. CDR1 is SGHTA and CDR2 is FQGNSA in the germline V gene. Between the trimmed V and J ends, which lost 3 bases and 1 base, there was a span of 22 bases. Written as DNA, the CDR3 is TGTGCCAGCAGCTTTCCAGGAGGCGCCGACTACCTTTCCTACGAGCAGTACGTC. It specifies CASSFPGGADYLSYEQYV.

The chain carries TRBV11-3 and TRBJ1-2; TRBD1 is a possible D gene (6 bases). The germline gives CDR1 SGHNT, CDR2 YENEEA. The CDR3 is made up of 13 amino acids. V gave up 5 bases and J gave up 7 bases, with 14 bases separating them. CDR3: CASSQGLTGGYTF. CDR3 coding DNA: TGTGCCAGCAGCCAAGGCCTGACAGGTGGCTACACCTTC.

The CDR3 reads CASSGGGAVGEQFF. In DNA form, the CDR3 reads TGTGCCAGCAGCGGGGGGGGGGCAGTTGGTGAGCAGTTCTTC. This chain links TRBV11-3 with TRBJ2-1; possibly TRBD2 for D (7 bases). The V end lost 5 bases, the J end lost 9 bases, and 17 bases lay between the germline ends. This CDR3 has 14 amino acids. Germline V gives CDR1 SGHNT, CDR2 YENEEA.

This chain uses TRBV9 with TRBJ2-1, with D perhaps given as TRBD1 or TRBD2 (7 bases each). Germline CDR1 is SGDLS and CDR2 is YYNGEE. Trimming shortened V by 3 bases and J by 7 bases, and 14 bases separated the two germline ends. The CDR3 consists of 14 residues. As DNA, the CDR3 is TGTGCCAGCAGCGAAACAGGGGACTATAATGAGCAGTTCTTC. Protein: CASSETGDYNEQFF.

Only one count was recorded for this clonotype. V and J are TRBV5-1 and TRBJ2-1; TRBD2 is a possible D gene (7 bases). Germline V gives CDR1 SGHRS, CDR2 YFSETQ. The CDR3 is 13 residues long. Deletions cut 10 bases from V and 11 bases from J, with 22 bases between. The CDR3 coding sequence is TGCGCCTCCCTTGGGGGGGCAGATACGCAGCAGTTCTTC. This translates into CASLGGADTQQFF.

V is TRBV2 and J is TRBJ2-3; D is ambiguous. Deletions cut 8 bases from V and 0 bases from J, with 9 bases between. From germline, CDR1 is SNHLY and CDR2 FYNNEI. The CDR3 totals 13 residues. CDR3 coding DNA: TGTGCCAGCGGCGACAACAGCACAGATACGCAGTATTTT. Amino acids: CASGDNSTDTQYF. Full variable domain (rest looked up from reference TRBV2 and TRBJ2-3): EPEVTQTPSHQVTQMGQEVILRCVPISNHLYFYWYRQILGQKVEFLVSFYNNEISEKSEIFDDQFSVERPDGSNFTLKIRSTKLEDSAMYFCASGDNSTDTQYFGPGTRLTVL.